This T cell receptor (beta chain) was retrieved from a study of PD-1 blockade in classical Hodgkin lymphoma. Regarding the study as a whole: A reduction in baseline TCR diversity was reportedly seen in newly diagnosed patients relative to healthy donors. Baseline diversity in complete responders resembled that of newly diagnosed patients. Unlike CD8+ TCR diversity, which did not rise significantly by C4D1, CD4+ TCR diversity did.

All patients relapsed after autologous stem cell transplantation, and brentuximab vedotin exposure varied. The CDR3 is 22 residues long. In germline, CDR1 is LGHNT, CDR2 FRNRAP. Trimming removed 5 bases from V and 5 bases from J, with 37 bases in between. Turning to this clone: As yet, its antigen is unknown.

Here immunoSEQ multiplex PCR was the method, and the copy in TCRdb shows in-frame clones only, minus some. The repertoire holds tens of thousands of clones, with more than 85% as singletons. The chain couples TRBV12-5 to TRBJ1-5; D remains unclear. The clonotype originates from a human donor with classical Hodgkin lymphoma. The sequencing used peripheral blood mononuclear cells (PBMCs), collected at baseline. The CDR3 bases are TGTGCTAGTGGTCCGCCTTTGGGCCGGAAAAATGAAGAGGTGGTTGCGGATCAGCCCCAGCATTTT. Protein product: CASGPPLGRKNEEVVADQPQHF. The full variable domain, in which reference TRBV12-5 and TRBJ1-5 provide the parts outside the CDR3, is DARVTQTPRHKVTEMGQEVTMRCQPILGHNTVFWYRQTMMQGLELLAYFRNRAPLDDSGMPKDRFSAEMPDATLATLKIQPSEPRDSAVYFCASGPPLGRKNEEVVADQPQHFGDGTRLSIL.